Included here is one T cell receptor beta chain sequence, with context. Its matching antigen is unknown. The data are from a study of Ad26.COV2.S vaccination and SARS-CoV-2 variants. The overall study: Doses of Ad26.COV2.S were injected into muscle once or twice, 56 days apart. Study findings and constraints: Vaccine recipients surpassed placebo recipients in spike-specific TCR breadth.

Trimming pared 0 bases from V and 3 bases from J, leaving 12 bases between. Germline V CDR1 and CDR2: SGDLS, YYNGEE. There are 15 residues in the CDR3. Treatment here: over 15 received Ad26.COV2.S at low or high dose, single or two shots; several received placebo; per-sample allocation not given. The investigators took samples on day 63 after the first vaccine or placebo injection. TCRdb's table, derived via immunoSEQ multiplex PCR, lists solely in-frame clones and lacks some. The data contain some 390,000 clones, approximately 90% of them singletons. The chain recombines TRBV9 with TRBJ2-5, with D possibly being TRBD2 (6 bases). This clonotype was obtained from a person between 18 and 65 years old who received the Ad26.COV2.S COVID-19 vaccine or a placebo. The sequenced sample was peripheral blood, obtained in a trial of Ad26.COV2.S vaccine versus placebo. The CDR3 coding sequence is TGTGCCAGCAGCGTAGCCCCCGGGGGTAAAGAGACCCAGTACTTC. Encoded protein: CASSVAPGGKETQYF. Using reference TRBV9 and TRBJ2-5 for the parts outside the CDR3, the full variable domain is DSGVTQTPKHLITATGQRVTLRCSPRSGDLSVYWYQQSLDQGLQFLIQYYNGEERAKGNILERFSAQQFPDLHSELNLSSLELGDSALYFCASSVAPGGKETQYFGPGTRLLVL.